What follows are 17 T cell receptor beta chains derived from one specimen sequenced in a study of blood T cells in healthy people across ages. For the second PCR, which ran for 7 to 11 cycles, a sample-barcoded 5' primer and a J-beta primer mix were used. TCRdb fed the 5' RACE reads into MiXCR, producing one record per CDR3 protein. The sample holds some 900,000 distinct CDR3 sequences; less than 35% are singletons and the top ten take 17%. The sequencing sample was made of blood. All receptors derive from a woman of 80 years or more in good health.

This chain links TRBV7-2 with TRBJ2-7, with TRBD1 matching 9 bases. This CDR3 region has 14 residues. V was clipped by 5 bases and J by 0 bases; unmatched bases: 2. Germline V CDR1 and CDR2: SGHTA, FQGNSA. CDR3 amino acids: CASSRQGDSYEQYF. CDR3 sequence (DNA): TGTGCCAGCAGCCGACAGGGGGACTCCTACGAGCAGTACTTC.

The V call is TRBV28, the J call TRBJ1-5, with 10 bases aligning to TRBD1. Trimming removed 10 bases from V and 2 bases from J; junction bases left unmatched: 8. CDR3 length: 15 amino acids. Germline CDR1 reads MDHEN; CDR2 reads SYDVKM. The CDR3 loop is CATKHGTGGNQPQHF. The CDR3 DNA reads TGTGCCACCAAACACGGGACAGGGGGCAATCAGCCCCAGCATTTT.

The table lists this clonotype with a few counts. The chain combines TRBV5-6 with TRBJ2-3; no definite D call. This CDR3 contains 16 residues. CDR1 and CDR2 (germline): SGHDT, YYEEEE. Trimming stripped 5 bases from V and 5 bases from J, with 21 bases between. This CDR3 reads CASSHEFRARIDTQYF. The CDR3 DNA follows: TGTGCCAGCAGTCACGAGTTTCGGGCACGGATAGATACGCAGTATTTT.

Only one count was recorded for this clonotype. V and J are TRBV20-1 and TRBJ2-7, with D hard to call. Germline CDR1 reads DFQATT; CDR2 reads SNEGSKA (reference sequence). V was shortened by 0 bases and J by 7 bases, with 19 bases between the two germline ends. The CDR3 is 15 residues long. Here the CDR3 reads CSARDSEFKWNEQYF. In DNA form, the CDR3 reads TGCAGTGCTAGAGATTCGGAGTTCAAATGGAATGAGCAGTACTTC.

Note on this clonotype: A much larger clone is a single base away; this may be a read error. This sequence joins TRBV30 and TRBJ2-5; 10 bases align to TRBD1. TRBJ2-4 matches the DNA end more closely, so the J call is doubtful. The CDR3 has 15 residues. Germline V gives CDR1 GTSNPN, CDR2 SVGIG (reference sequence). DNA for the CDR3: TGTACCTGGAGTCCCCGGGACAGGGGATGGGACATTCAGTACTTC. Amino acids: CTWSPRDRGWDIQYF.

About this clonotype: The junction does not match germline at one end; this may be a read error. The chain links TRBV7-2 to TRBJ1-2; D unclear. This CDR3 contains 14 residues. In germline, CDR1 is SGHTA, CDR2 FQGNSA. CDR3: CASNLKWDLGGYTF. The CDR3 DNA sequence: TGTGCCAGCAACTTAAAGTGGGATCTAGGTGGCTACACCTTC. The full variable domain, with the rest looked up from reference TRBV7-2 and TRBJ1-2, is GAGVSQSPSNKVTEKGKDVELRCDPISGHTALYWYRQSLGQGLEFLIYFQGNSAPDKSGLPSDRFSAERTGGSVSTLTIQRTQQEDSAVYLCASNLKWDLGGYTFGSGTRLTVV.

This clonotype was detected once. The chain carries TRBV5-1 and TRBJ2-7; either TRBD1 or TRBD2 may fit D (5 bases each). Judging by the DNA end, TRBJ2-5 fits better; the J call may be wrong. CDR1 and CDR2 (germline): SGHRS, YFSETQ. The CDR3 consists of 16 residues. The CDR3: CASSSASVGVGETQYF. DNA of the CDR3: TGCGCCAGCAGTTCAGCCTCCGTGGGGGTGGGTGAGACCCAGTACTTC.

This clonotype was found a few times. The genes are TRBV2 and TRBJ2-6; D unresolved. The CDR3 length is 14 residues. Germline V gene lookup returns CDR1 SNHLY and CDR2 FYNNEI. V gave up 4 bases and J gave up 1 base, with 5 bases separating them. CDR3 region: CASSVPSGANVLTF. Here the CDR3 DNA reads TGTGCCAGCAGTGTACCGTCTGGGGCCAACGTCCTGACTTTC.

This clonotype appeared a few times. V and J are TRBV7-2 and TRBJ1-2, with D possibly TRBD1 on 6 matching bases. The CDR3 spans 14 residues. Trimming left V 3 bases short and J 4 bases short, with 12 bases between. Germline V lookup: CDR1 SGHTA, CDR2 FQGNSA. The CDR3 protein is CASSFPGQSYGYTF. The CDR3 DNA reads as TGTGCCAGCAGCTTTCCCGGACAGTCCTATGGCTACACCTTC.

This clonotype was observed a handful of times. Given a much more abundant clone one base away, this may be a read error. The chain is built from TRBV27 and TRBJ2-1; the D gene is possibly TRBD1 (5 bases). The CDR3 is 14 residues long. Germline V gene lookup returns CDR1 MNHEY and CDR2 SMNVEV (reference sequence). Trimming removed 6 bases from V and 6 bases from J, with 15 bases in between. The CDR3 DNA is TGTGCCAGCAGGTTTACAATGCAGGGCAATGAGCAGTTCTTC. As protein: CASRFTMQGNEQFF.

This clonotype was counted many times. V usage is TRBV6-2 or TRBV6-3 and J usage is TRBJ2-1; 11 bases match TRBD2. Germline V CDR1 and CDR2: MNHEY, SVGEGT. The CDR3 has 15 amino acids. With V trimmed by 7 bases and J by 8 bases, 10 bases remained unmatched. The CDR3 DNA is TGTGCCAGCAACGTCCTAGCGGGGGGTCGGTATGAGCAGTTCTTC. As protein: CASNVLAGGRYEQFF.

This clonotype showed up many times. This rearrangement joins TRBV28 to TRBJ2-7; 7 bases agree with TRBD2. The V segment lost 6 bases and the J segment 3 bases; nucleotides outside the gene matches: 8. The CDR3 is 14 amino acids. Germline V gene sequence: CDR1 MDHEN, CDR2 SYDVKM. CDR3 sequence reads: CASSRPAGSYEQYF. The CDR3 DNA reads as TGTGCCAGCAGCAGGCCAGCGGGGAGCTACGAGCAGTACTTC.

This clonotype has only a few counts. The CDR3 is CASSAGPYNSPLHF. CDR3 DNA: TGTGCCAGCAGCGCTGGGCCTTATAATTCACCCCTCCACTTT. The chain employs TRBV9 and TRBJ1-6; D unclear. Looked up from germline, CDR1 is SGDLS and CDR2 is YYNGEE. Deletions cut 3 bases from V and 4 bases from J, with 8 bases between. The CDR3 contains 14 residues.

The chain is built from TRBV6-2 or TRBV6-3 and TRBJ2-3; D is ambiguous. Looked up from germline, CDR1 is MNHEY and CDR2 is SVGEGT. V was pared by 5 bases and J by 7 bases, with 10 bases between. The CDR3 covers 12 residues. In DNA form, the CDR3 reads TGTGCCAGCAGTAAAAATACGAATACGCAGTATTTT. It is translated as CASSKNTNTQYF.

The table lists this clonotype with a few counts. The rearrangement uses TRBV28 and TRBJ1-1, with a tentative D call TRBD1 (5 bases). The V gene's germline CDR1 is MDHEN and CDR2 SYDVKM. This CDR3 has 20 amino acids. With 2 bases removed from V and 0 bases from J, the gap between germline ends came to 25 bases. DNA for the CDR3: TGTGCCAGCAGTTTACGGTCGGGGCGGTCCCTAAATATTATGAACACTGAAGCTTTCTTT. It yields the protein CASSLRSGRSLNIMNTEAFF. Full variable domain (rest looked up from reference TRBV28 and TRBJ1-1): DVKVTQSSRYLVKRTGEKVFLECVQDMDHENMFWYRQDPGLGLRLIYFSYDVKMKEKGDIPEGYSVSREKKERFSLILESASTNQTSMYLCASSLRSGRSLNIMNTEAFFGQGTRLTVV.

Note on this clonotype: This may arise from a read error, as a much more abundant clone is one base away. V gene TRBV3-1 combines with J gene TRBJ2-1; 7 bases match TRBD2. Germline CDR1 LGHDT, CDR2 YNNKEL (reference sequence). V lost 6 bases to trimming and J lost 13 bases; unmatched junction nucleotides: 21. The CDR3 contains 16 residues. This chain's CDR3 is CASSPRWGGRQETQFF. The CDR3 coding sequence is TGTGCCAGCAGTCCAAGGTGGGGGGGACGTCAAGAGACCCAGTTCTTC.

This rearrangement joins TRBV18 to TRBJ1-6, with D tentatively TRBD1 (5 bases). The V end was cut by 6 bases, the J end by 2 bases, with 11 bases between. The CDR3 has 15 residues. Per the germline V gene, CDR1 is KGHSH and CDR2 is LQKENI. CDR3 nucleotides: TGTGCCAGCTCCACTGGGGGGACCTATAATTCACCCCTCCACTTT. It yields the protein CASSTGGTYNSPLHF.